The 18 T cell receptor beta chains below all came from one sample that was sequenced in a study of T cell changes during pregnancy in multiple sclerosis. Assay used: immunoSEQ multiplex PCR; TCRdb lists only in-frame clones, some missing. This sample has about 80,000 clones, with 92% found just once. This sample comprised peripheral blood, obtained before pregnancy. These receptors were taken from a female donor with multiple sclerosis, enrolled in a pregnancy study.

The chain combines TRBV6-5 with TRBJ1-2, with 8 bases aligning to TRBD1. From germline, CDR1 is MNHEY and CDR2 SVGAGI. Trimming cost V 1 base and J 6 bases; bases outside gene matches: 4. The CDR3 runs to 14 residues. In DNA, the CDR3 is TGTGCCAGCAGTTACTTTCAGGGGGCAAATGGCTACACCTTC. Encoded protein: CASSYFQGANGYTF.

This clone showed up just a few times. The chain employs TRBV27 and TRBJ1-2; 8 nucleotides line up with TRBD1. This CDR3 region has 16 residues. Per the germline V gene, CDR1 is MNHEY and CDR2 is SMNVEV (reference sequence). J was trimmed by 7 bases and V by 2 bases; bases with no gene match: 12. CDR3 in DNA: TGTGCCAGCAGTTTAACCCTACCTGACAGGGGAGGTGGCTACACCTTC. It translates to CASSLTLPDRGGGYTF.

CDR3 DNA sequence: TGCAGTGCTTATTACAATGAGCAGTTCTTC. Translation: CSAYYNEQFF. The V call is TRBV20-1, the J call TRBJ2-1; no firm D call. The germline V gene encodes CDR1 DFQATT and CDR2 SNEGSKA (reference sequence). This CDR3 has 10 residues. V was clipped by 5 bases and J by 4 bases, with 3 bases between them.

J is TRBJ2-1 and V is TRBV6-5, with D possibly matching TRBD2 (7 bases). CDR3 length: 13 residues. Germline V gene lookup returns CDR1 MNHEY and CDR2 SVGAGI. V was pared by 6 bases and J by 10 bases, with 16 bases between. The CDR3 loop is CASSLGGAREQFF. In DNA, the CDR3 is TGTGCCAGCAGCCTAGGGGGGGCCCGAGAGCAGTTCTTC.

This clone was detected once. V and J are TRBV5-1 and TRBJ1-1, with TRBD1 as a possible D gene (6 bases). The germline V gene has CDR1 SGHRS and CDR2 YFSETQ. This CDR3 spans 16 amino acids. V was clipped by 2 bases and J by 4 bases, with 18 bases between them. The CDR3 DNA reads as TGCGCCAGCAGCTTAGCCCCACAAGGGGGAAGCACTGAAGCTTTCTTT. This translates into CASSLAPQGGSTEAFF.

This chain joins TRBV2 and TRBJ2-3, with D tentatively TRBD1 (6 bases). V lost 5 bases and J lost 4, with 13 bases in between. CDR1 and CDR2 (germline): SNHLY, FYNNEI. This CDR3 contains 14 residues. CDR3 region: CASSKGDTPDTQYF. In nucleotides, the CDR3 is TGTGCCAGCAGTAAGGGGGACACCCCAGATACGCAGTATTTT.

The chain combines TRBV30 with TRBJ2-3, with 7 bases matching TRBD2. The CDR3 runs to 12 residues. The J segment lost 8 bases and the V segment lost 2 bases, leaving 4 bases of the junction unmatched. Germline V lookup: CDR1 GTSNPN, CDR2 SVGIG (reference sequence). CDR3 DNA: TGTGCCTGGAGTTTATGGACTAGTACGCAGTATTTT. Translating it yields CAWSLWTSTQYF. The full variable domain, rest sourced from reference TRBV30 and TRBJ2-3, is SQTIHQWPATLVQPVGSPLSLECTVEGTSNPNLYWYRQAAGRGLQLLFYSVGIGQISSEVPQNLSASRPQDRQFILSSKKLLLSDSGFYLCAWSLWTSTQYFGPGTRLTVL.

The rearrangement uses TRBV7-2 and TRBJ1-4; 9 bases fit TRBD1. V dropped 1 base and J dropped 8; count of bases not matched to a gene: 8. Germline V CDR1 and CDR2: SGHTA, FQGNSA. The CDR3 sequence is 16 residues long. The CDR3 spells CASSLDLGTGWEKLFF. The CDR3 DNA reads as TGTGCCAGCAGCTTAGACCTCGGGACAGGGTGGGAAAAACTGTTTTTT.

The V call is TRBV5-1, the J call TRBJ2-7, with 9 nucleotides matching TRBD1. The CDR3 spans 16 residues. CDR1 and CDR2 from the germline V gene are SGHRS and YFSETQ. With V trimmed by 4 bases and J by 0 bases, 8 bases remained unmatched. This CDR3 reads CASSVTGGPSSYEQYF. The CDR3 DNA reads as TGCGCCAGCAGCGTTACAGGGGGCCCCAGCTCCTACGAGCAGTACTTC.

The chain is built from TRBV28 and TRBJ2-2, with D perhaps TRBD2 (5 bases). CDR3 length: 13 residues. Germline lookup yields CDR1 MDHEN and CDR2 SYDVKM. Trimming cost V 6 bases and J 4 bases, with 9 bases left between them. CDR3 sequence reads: CASRRGGTGELFF. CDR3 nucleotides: TGTGCCAGCAGGCGAGGAGGCACCGGGGAGCTGTTTTTT.

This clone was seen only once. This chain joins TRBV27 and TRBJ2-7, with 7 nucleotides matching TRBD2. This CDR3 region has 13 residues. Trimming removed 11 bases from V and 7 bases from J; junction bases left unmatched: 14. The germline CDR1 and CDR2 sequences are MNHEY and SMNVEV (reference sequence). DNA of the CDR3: TGTGCCGTTGGTGGGAGGGCCTTCGGTGAGCAGTACTTC. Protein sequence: CAVGGRAFGEQYF.

In DNA, the CDR3 is TGTGCCAGCTCACCTAGCGGGAGTTTGTACGAGCAGTACTTC. Translating it yields CASSPSGSLYEQYF. The chain has TRBV18 and TRBJ2-7; 9 bases agree with TRBD2. The germline gives CDR1 KGHSH, CDR2 LQKENI. The CDR3 has 14 residues. V gave up 3 bases and J gave up 4 bases; unmatched junction bases: 4.

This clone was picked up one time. The CDR3, as DNA: TGTGCCAGCAGCAAAGACTCACGGCCGAATGGACAGGGGGGAACTGAAGCTTTCTTT. It translates to CASSKDSRPNGQGGTEAFF. V is TRBV21-1 and J is TRBJ1-1; TRBD1 was called by the table and not checked on the DNA. TRBV21-1 is designated a pseudogene. The CDR3 has 19 residues.

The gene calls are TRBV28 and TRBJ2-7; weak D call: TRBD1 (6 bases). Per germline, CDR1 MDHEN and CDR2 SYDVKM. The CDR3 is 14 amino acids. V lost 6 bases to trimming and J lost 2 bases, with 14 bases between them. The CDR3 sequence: CASSSTGTTYEQYF. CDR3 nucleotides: TGTGCCAGCAGCTCGACCGGGACAACCTACGAGCAGTACTTC.

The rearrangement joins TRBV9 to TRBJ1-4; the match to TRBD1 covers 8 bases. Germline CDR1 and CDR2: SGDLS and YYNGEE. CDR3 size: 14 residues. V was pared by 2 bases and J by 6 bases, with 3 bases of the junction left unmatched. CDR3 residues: CASSVSGGDEKLFF. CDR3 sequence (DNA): TGTGCCAGCAGCGTTTCAGGGGGCGATGAAAAACTGTTTTTT.

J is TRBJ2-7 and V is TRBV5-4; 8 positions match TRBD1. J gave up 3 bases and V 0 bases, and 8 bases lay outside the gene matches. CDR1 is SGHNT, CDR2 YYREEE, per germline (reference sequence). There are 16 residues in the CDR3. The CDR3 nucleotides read TGTGCCAGCAGCTTGGAGGACAGGGACGGCGGCTACGAGCAGTACTTC. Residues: CASSLEDRDGGYEQYF.

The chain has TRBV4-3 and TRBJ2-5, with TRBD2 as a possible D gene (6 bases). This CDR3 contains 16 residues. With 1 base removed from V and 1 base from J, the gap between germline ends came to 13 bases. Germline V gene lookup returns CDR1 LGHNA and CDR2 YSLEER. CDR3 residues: CASSQAAGGPQETQYF. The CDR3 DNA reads TGCGCCAGCAGCCAAGCGGCAGGAGGGCCCCAAGAGACCCAGTACTTC.

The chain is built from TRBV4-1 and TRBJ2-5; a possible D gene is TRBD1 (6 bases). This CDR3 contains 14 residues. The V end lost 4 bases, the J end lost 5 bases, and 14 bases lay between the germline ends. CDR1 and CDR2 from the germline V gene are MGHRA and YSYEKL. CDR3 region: CASSPDSLRETQYF. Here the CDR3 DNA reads TGCGCCAGCAGCCCGGACAGTCTGCGGGAGACCCAGTACTTC.